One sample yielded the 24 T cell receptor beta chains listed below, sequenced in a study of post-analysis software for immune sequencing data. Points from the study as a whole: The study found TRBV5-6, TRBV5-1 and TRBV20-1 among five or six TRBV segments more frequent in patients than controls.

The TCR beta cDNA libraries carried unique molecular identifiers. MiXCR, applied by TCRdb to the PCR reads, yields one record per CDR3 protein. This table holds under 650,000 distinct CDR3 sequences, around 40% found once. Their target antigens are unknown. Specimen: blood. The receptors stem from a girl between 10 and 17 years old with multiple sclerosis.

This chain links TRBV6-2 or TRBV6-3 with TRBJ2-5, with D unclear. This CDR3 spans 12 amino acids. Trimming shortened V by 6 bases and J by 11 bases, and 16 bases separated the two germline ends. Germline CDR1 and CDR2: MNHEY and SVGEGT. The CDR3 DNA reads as TGTGCCAGCAGCCCGATAGTCTACGGGCAGTACTTC. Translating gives CASSPIVYGQYF.

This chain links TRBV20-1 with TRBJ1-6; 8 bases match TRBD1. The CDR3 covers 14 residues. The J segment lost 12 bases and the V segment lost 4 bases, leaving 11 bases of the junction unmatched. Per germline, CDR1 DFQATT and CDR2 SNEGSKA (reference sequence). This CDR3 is CSATLGQANKPLHF. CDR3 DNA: TGCAGTGCTACTCTGGGACAGGCAAACAAACCCCTCCACTTT.

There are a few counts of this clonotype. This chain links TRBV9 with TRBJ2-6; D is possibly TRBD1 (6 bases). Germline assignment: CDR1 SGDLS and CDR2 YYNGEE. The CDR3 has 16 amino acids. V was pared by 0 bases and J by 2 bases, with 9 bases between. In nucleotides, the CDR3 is TGTGCCAGCAGCGTAGCGGCAGGGGCTGGGGCCAACGTCCTGACTTTC. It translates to CASSVAAGAGANVLTF.

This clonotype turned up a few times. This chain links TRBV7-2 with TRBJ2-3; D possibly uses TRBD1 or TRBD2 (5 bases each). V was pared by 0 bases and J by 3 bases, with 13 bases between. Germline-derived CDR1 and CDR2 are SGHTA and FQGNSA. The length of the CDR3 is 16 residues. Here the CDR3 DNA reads TGTGCCAGCAGCTTAGCAGAGGGGATACGGACAGATACGCAGTATTTT. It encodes CASSLAEGIRTDTQYF.

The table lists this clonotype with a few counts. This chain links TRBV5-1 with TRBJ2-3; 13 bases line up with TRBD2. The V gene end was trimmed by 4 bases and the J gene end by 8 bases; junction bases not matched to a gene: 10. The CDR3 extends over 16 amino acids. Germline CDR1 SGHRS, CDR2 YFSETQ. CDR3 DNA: TGCGCCAGCAGCCTGAGTACCGGGACTAGCGGGGCTACGCAGTATTTT. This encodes CASSLSTGTSGATQYF.

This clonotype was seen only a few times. CDR3 in DNA: TGCAGTGGGGGTGGGCTCACAGATACGCAGTATTTT. This translates into CSGGGLTDTQYF. The V call is TRBV20-1, the J call TRBJ2-3; D call uncertain. The CDR3 contains 12 residues. V gave up 7 bases and J gave up 2 bases, with 10 bases separating them. The germline gives CDR1 DFQATT, CDR2 SNEGSKA (reference sequence).

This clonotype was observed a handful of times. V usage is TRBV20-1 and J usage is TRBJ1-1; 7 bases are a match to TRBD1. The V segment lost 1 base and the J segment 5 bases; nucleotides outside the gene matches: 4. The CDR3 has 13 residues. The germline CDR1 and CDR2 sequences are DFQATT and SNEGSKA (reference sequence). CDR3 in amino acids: CSARVAGGTEAFF. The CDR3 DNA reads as TGCAGTGCTAGAGTAGCAGGGGGTACTGAAGCTTTCTTT.

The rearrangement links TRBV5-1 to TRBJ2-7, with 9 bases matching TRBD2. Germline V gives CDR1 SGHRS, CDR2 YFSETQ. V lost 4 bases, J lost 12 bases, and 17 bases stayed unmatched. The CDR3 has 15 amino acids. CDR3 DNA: TGCGCCAGCAGCCCTTCCGGGACTAGCAGTGTAGGACTGTACTTC. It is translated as CASSPSGTSSVGLYF.

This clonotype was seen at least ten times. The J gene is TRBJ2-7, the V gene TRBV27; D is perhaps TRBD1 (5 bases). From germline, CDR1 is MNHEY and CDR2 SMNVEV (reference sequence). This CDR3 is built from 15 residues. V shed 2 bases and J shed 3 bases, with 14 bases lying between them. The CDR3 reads CASSLKGFEGYEQYF. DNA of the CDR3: TGTGCCAGCAGTTTAAAGGGGTTTGAAGGCTACGAGCAGTACTTC.

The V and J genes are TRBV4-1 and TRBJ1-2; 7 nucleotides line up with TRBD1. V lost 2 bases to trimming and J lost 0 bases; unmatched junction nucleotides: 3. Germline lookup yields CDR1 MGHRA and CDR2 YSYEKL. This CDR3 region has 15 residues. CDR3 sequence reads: CASSQPGTANYGYTF. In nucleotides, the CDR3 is TGCGCCAGCAGCCAACCGGGGACAGCTAACTATGGCTACACCTTC.

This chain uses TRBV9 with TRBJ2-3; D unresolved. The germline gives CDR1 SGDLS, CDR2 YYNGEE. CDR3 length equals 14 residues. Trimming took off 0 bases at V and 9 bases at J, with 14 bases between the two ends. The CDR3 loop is CASSVELVAGTQYF. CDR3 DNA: TGTGCCAGCAGCGTAGAGCTGGTAGCCGGGACGCAGTATTTT. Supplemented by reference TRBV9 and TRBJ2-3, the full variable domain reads DSGVTQTPKHLITATGQRVTLRCSPRSGDLSVYWYQQSLDQGLQFLIQYYNGEERAKGNILERFSAQQFPDLHSELNLSSLELGDSALYFCASSVELVAGTQYFGPGTRLTVL.

The CDR3 DNA reads TGTGCCAGCAGCGTAGGGACAGGGGGTCACACCTTC. Translated: CASSVGTGGHTF. This chain uses TRBV9 with TRBJ1-2; 10 bases align to TRBD1. Germline V CDR1 and CDR2: SGDLS, YYNGEE. The length of the CDR3 is 12 residues. Trimming took 0 bases from V and 12 from J; bases not matched to a gene: 2.

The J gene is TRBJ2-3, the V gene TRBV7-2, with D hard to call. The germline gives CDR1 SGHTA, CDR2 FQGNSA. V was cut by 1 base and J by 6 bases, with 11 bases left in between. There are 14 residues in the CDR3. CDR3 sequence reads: CASSLVRGGDTQYF. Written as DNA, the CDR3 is TGTGCCAGCAGCTTAGTGAGAGGCGGCGATACGCAGTATTTT.

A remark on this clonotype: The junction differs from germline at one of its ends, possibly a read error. In DNA form, the CDR3 reads TGTGCCATAGGGACTAGCGGATCCTACAATGGGCAGTTCTTC. As protein: CAIGTSGSYNGQFF. The chain links TRBV10-3 to TRBJ2-1; TRBD2 matches 11 bases. CDR1 is ENHRY, CDR2 SYGVKD, per germline. This CDR3 has 14 residues.

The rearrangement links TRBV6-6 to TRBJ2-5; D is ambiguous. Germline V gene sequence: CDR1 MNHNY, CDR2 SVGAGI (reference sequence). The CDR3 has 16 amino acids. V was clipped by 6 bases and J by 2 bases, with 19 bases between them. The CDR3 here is CASSLPLSRDQETQYF. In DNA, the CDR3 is TGTGCCAGCAGCCTACCCCTGTCTAGGGATCAAGAGACCCAGTACTTC.

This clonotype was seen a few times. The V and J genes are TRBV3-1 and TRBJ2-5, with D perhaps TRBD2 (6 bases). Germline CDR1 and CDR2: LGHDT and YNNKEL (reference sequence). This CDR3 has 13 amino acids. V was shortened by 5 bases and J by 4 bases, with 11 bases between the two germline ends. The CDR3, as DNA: TGTGCCAGCAGCGGGGGGTTGGGAGAGACCCAGTACTTC. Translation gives CASSGGLGETQYF.

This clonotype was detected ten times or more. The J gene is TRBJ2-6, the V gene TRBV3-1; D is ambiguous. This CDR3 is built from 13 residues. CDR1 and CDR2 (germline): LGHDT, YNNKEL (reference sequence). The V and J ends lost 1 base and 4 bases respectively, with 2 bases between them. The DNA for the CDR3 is TGTGCCAGCAGCCAAGGGGGGGCCAACGTCCTGACTTTC. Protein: CASSQGGANVLTF.

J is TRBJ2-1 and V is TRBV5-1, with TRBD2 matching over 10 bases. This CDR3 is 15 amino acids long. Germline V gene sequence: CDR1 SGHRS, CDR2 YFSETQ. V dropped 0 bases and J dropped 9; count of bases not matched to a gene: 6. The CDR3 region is CASSLGSGGAGEQFF. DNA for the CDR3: TGCGCCAGCAGCTTGGGAAGCGGGGGGGCTGGTGAGCAGTTCTTC.

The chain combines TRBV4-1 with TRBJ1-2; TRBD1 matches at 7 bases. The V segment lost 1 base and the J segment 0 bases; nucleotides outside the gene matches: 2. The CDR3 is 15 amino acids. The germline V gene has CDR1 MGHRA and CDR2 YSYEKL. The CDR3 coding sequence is TGCGCCAGCAGCCAAGGACAGGGTACTAACTATGGCTACACCTTC. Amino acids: CASSQGQGTNYGYTF.

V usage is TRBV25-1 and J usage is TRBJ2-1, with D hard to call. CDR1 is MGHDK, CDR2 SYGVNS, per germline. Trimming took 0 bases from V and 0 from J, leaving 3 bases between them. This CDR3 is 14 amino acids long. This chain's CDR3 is CASSEYSSYNEQFF. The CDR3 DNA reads TGTGCCAGCAGTGAATATAGCTCCTACAATGAGCAGTTCTTC.

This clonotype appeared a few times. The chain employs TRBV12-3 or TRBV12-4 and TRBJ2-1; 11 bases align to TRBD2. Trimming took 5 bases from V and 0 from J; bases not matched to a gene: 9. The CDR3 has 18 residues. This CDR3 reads CASSPGLAGTSSYNEQFF. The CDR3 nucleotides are TGTGCCAGCAGTCCCGGACTAGCGGGCACGAGCTCCTACAATGAGCAGTTCTTC.

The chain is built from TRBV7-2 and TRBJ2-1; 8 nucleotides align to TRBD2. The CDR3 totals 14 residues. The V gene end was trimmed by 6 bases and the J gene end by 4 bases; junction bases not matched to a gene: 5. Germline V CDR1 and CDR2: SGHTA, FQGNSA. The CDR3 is CASRPGGAYNEQFF. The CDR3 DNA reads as TGTGCCAGCAGGCCGGGGGGGGCTTACAATGAGCAGTTCTTC.

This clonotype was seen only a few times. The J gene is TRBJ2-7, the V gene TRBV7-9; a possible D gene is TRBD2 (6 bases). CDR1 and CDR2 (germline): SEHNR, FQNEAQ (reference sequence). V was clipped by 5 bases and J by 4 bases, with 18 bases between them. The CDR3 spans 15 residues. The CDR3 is CASSPRGLTSYEQYF. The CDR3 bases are TGTGCCAGCAGCCCCAGAGGACTAACAAGTTACGAGCAGTACTTC.

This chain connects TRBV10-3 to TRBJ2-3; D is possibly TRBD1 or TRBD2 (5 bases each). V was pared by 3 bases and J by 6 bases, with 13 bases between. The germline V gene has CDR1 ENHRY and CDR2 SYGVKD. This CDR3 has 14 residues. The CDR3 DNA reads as TGTGCCATCAGTGATCGGGGCCCCGGGGATACGCAGTATTTT. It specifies CAISDRGPGDTQYF.